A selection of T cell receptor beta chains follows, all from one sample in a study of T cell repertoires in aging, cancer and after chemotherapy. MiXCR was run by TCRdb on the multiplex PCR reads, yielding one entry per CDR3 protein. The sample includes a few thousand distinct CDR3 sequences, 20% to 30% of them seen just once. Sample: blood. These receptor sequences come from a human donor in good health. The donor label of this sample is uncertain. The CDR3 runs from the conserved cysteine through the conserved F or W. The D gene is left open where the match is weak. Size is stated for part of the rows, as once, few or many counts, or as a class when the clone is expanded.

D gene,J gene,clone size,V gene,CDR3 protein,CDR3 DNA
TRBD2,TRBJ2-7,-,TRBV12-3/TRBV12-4,CASSTWAGGSYEQYF,TGTGCCAGCAGTACGTGGGCGGGGGGAAGCTACGAGCAGTACTTC
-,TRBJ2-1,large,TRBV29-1,CSVDGLGSEQFF,TGCAGCGTTGACGGCCTGGGGAGTGAGCAGTTCTTC
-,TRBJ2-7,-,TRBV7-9,CASSLGDQGYEQYF,TGTGCCAGCAGCTTAGGTGACCAAGGCTACGAGCAGTACTTC
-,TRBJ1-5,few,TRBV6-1,CASSETQPQHF,TGTGCCAGCAGTGAGACTCAGCCCCAGCATTTT
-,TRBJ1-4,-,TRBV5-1,CASSFSEATDEKLFF,TGCGCCAGCAGCTTTTCGGAAGCAACTGATGAAAAACTGTTTTTT
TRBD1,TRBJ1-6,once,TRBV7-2,CASSLGPGQGIPPLHF,TGTGCCAGCAGCTTGGGTCCGGGACAGGGTATTCCACCCCTCCACTTT
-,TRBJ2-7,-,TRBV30,CAWRAGQRPYEQYF,TGTGCCTGGAGGGCGGGACAGCGACCCTACGAGCAGTACTTC
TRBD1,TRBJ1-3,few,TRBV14,CASSPTGVGRNTIYF,TGTGCCAGCAGCCCGACAGGGGTCGGCAGAAACACCATATATTTT
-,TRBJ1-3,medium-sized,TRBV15,CATSRDRGSGNTIYF,TGTGCCACCAGCAGAGACAGGGGCTCTGGAAACACCATATATTTT
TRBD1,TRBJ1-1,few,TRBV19,CASSRDRASRAFF,TGTGCCAGTAGCCGGGACAGGGCGAGTAGGGCTTTCTTT
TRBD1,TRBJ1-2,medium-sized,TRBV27,CASSWKGQIHGYTF,TGTGCCAGCAGTTGGAAGGGACAGATCCATGGCTACACCTTC
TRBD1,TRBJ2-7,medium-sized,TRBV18,CASSPSGGAGPYEQYF,TGTGCCAGCTCACCATCAGGGGGCGCAGGCCCCTACGAGCAGTACTTC
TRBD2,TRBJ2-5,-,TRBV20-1,CSARDLGAGGGETQYF,TGCAGTGCTAGGGACTTGGGCGCGGGAGGAGGGGAGACCCAGTACTTC
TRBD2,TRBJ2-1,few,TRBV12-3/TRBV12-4,CASSFGTSSYNEQFF,TGTGCCAGCAGTTTTGGGACTAGCTCCTACAATGAGCAGTTCTTC
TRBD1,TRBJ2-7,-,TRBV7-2,CASSLGTGTYEQYF,TGTGCCAGCAGCTTGGGGACAGGGACCTACGAGCAGTACTTC
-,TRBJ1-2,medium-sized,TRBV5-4,CASSLRGAGNYGYTF,TGTGCCAGCAGCTTGCGAGGGGCGGGTAACTATGGCTACACCTTC